Each of the 31 T cell receptor beta chains below was sequenced from the same sample in a study of circulating tumor DNA in untreated peripheral T-cell lymphoma. Profiled with immunoSEQ multiplex PCR; TCRdb holds only in-frame clones, not every one. The table records fewer than 7,500 clones, 65% to 80% of them present only once. The sequenced sample consisted of tumor tissue. These receptor sequences come from a human donor with peripheral T-cell lymphoma.

This clone came up a few times. The chain is built from TRBV18 and TRBJ2-1; no clear D gene. The CDR3 runs to 15 residues. The germline V gene has CDR1 KGHSH and CDR2 LQKENI. The ends were cut back, 2 bases at V and 0 bases at J, with 8 bases in the middle. This CDR3 is CASSPKLSSYNEQFF. Here the CDR3 DNA reads TGTGCCAGCTCACCAAAACTTAGCTCCTACAATGAGCAGTTCTTC.

This chain's CDR3 is CASSPPIQETQYF. The DNA for the CDR3 is TGTGCCAGCTCACCACCGATCCAAGAGACCCAGTACTTC. This rearrangement joins TRBV18 to TRBJ2-5; D is undetermined. Germline CDR1 and CDR2: KGHSH and LQKENI. Trimming pared 0 bases from V and 1 base from J, leaving 3 bases between. The CDR3 runs to 13 residues.

The gene calls are TRBV19 and TRBJ1-1; 9 bases map to TRBD1. The CDR3 is 17 amino acids. From germline, CDR1 is LNHDA and CDR2 SQIVND (reference sequence). V was pared by 1 base and J by 3 bases, with 9 bases of the junction left unmatched. DNA of the CDR3: TGTGCCAGTAGTATAGTTTGGCGGGACAGGGTAGACACTGAAGCTTTCTTT. It is translated as CASSIVWRDRVDTEAFF.

V gene TRBV2 combines with J gene TRBJ2-5; 12 bases agree with TRBD2. The CDR3 totals 16 residues. The junction had 9 bases not matched to a gene; V was cut back by 8 bases and J by 2 bases. CDR1 is SNHLY, CDR2 FYNNEI, per germline. CDR3 in DNA: TGTGCCAGCGTTGGACTAGCGGGAATGTTACAAGAGACCCAGTACTTC. This encodes CASVGLAGMLQETQYF.

V gene TRBV19 combines with J gene TRBJ1-5; D uncertain. This CDR3 comprises 16 residues. Trimming took off 4 bases at V and 0 bases at J, with 13 bases between the two ends. Germline CDR1 LNHDA, CDR2 SQIVND (reference sequence). The CDR3 reads CASSRGDSYSNQPQHF. In DNA form, the CDR3 reads TGTGCCAGTAGTAGGGGAGATTCTTATAGCAATCAGCCCCAGCATTTT. Full variable domain (outside the CDR3, taken from reference TRBV19 and TRBJ1-5): DGGITQSPKYLFRKEGQNVTLSCEQNLNHDAMYWYRQDPGQGLRLIYYSQIVNDFQKGDIAEGYSVSREKKESFPLTVTSAQKNPTAFYLCASSRGDSYSNQPQHFGDGTRLSIL.

The chain combines TRBV28 with TRBJ1-3; D is ambiguous. From germline, CDR1 is MDHEN and CDR2 SYDVKM. V lost 2 bases, J lost 4 bases, and 9 bases lay in between. The length of the CDR3 is 14 residues. The CDR3 DNA sequence: TGTGCCAGCAGTTTAGGGCGGGAAGGAAACACCATATATTTT. Residues: CASSLGREGNTIYF.

The gene calls are TRBV30 and TRBJ2-7; D is perhaps TRBD1 (5 bases). V dropped 3 bases and J dropped 1 base, with 13 bases sitting between them. This CDR3 region has 14 residues. CDR1 GTSNPN and CDR2 SVGIG come from the germline V gene (reference sequence). The CDR3 DNA follows: TGTGCCTGGAGGACGTGGGGCACTTCCTACGAGCAGTACTTC. Its protein product is CAWRTWGTSYEQYF.

V gene TRBV6-8 combines with J gene TRBJ1-1; maybe TRBD1 (6 bases). CDR3 length: 13 amino acids. V lost 6 bases and J 3 bases, leaving 11 bases between the germline ends. Germline V gene lookup returns CDR1 MNHGY and CDR2 SAAAGT. CDR3 sequence: CASSGQLYTEAFF. The CDR3 nucleotides read TGTGCCAGCAGCGGACAGTTATACACTGAAGCTTTCTTT.

The chain couples TRBV18 to TRBJ2-7, with 9 bases aligning to TRBD1. The CDR3 length is 14 residues. V gave up 2 bases and J gave up 1 base; unmatched junction bases: 0. Germline assignment: CDR1 KGHSH and CDR2 LQKENI. The CDR3 nucleotides read TGTGCCAGCTCACCAGGGACAGGGTCCTACGAGCAGTACTTC. As protein: CASSPGTGSYEQYF.

This clone is labeled medium-sized (0.01 to 0.1%). The CDR3 loop reads CASSLWGGATSLETQYF. The CDR3 DNA reads as TGTGCCAGCAGCTTATGGGGAGGGGCGACCTCATTAGAGACCCAGTACTTC. J is TRBJ2-5 and V is TRBV11-3; TRBD2 aligns across 7 bases. Germline V lookup: CDR1 SGHNT, CDR2 YENEEA. J lost 4 bases, V lost 2 bases, and 13 bases had no gene match. The CDR3 extends over 17 amino acids.

J is TRBJ1-4 and V is TRBV16; no definite D call. The CDR3 runs 16 residues. Trimming removed 4 bases from V and 3 bases from J, with 15 bases in between. Per the germline V gene, CDR1 is KGHSY and CDR2 is FQNENV. The CDR3 loop is CASSPQAGGPNEKLFF. The CDR3 DNA follows: TGTGCCAGCAGCCCCCAGGCAGGAGGTCCTAATGAAAAACTGTTTTTT.

This clone appeared once. The V gene is TRBV29-1, the J gene TRBJ2-3, with unresolved D. The V gene lost 7 bases and the J gene lost 5 bases, with 13 bases spanning the gap. Germline CDR1 reads SQVTM; CDR2 reads ANQGSEA. The CDR3 has 12 residues. This CDR3 reads CSGVTSGDTQYF. The CDR3 DNA reads as TGCAGCGGAGTCACTTCAGGAGATACGCAGTATTTT.

The chain is built from TRBV28 and TRBJ1-5, with 8 positions matching TRBD1. V gave up 1 base and J gave up 4 bases; unmatched junction bases: 3. CDR3 size: 15 residues. In germline, CDR1 is MDHEN, CDR2 SYDVKM. The CDR3 DNA is TGTGCCAGCAGTTTATCACAGGGGGGGAATCAGCCCCAGCATTTT. Protein: CASSLSQGGNQPQHF.

The V gene is TRBV29-1, the J gene TRBJ2-1; 11 bases agree with TRBD1. This CDR3 has 13 residues. Unmatched junction bases numbered 1, after V lost 6 bases and J lost 3 bases. Germline CDR1 is SQVTM and CDR2 is ANQGSEA. The DNA of the CDR3 is TGCAGCGTCGGGACAGGGGGCTACAATGAGCAGTTCTTC. Translated: CSVGTGGYNEQFF.

This chain uses TRBV6-8 with TRBJ1-1; the match to TRBD1 covers 9 bases. CDR3 length: 15 residues. V lost 4 bases to trimming and J lost 2 bases; unmatched junction nucleotides: 5. Germline V gene sequence: CDR1 MNHGY, CDR2 SAAAGT. The CDR3 loop reads CASSSPGQGNTEAFF. The CDR3 DNA is TGTGCCAGCAGTTCTCCGGGACAGGGAAACACTGAAGCTTTCTTT.

The chain recombines TRBV7-1 with TRBJ1-3, with a possible D match to TRBD1 (5 bases). TRBV7-1 is designated an ORF whose function remains uncertain. The CDR3 length is 13 residues. V lost 4 bases, J lost 7 bases, and 11 bases lay in between. The CDR3 loop is CASSLASGNTIYF. The CDR3 region has the DNA TGTGCCAGCAGCTTAGCTTCAGGGAACACCATATATTTT.

This chain links TRBV6-8 with TRBJ2-7; D is ambiguous. This CDR3 has 14 residues. Trimming left V 6 bases short and J 0 bases short, with 12 bases between. Per germline, CDR1 MNHGY and CDR2 SAAAGT. DNA of the CDR3: TGTGCCAGCAGCCCCAAACCCTTCTCCTACGAGCAGTACTTC. This sequence encodes CASSPKPFSYEQYF.

This clone has only a few counts. V is TRBV30 and J is TRBJ1-5; D is undetermined. The CDR3 is 13 amino acids. Germline CDR1 and CDR2: GTSNPN and SVGIG (reference sequence). The V end lost 2 bases, the J end lost 7 bases, and 12 bases lay between the germline ends. The CDR3 DNA sequence: TGTGCCTGGAGTTTTTCGGGGATGCAGCCCCAGCATTTT. Translated, it gives CAWSFSGMQPQHF.

The chain recombines TRBV4-1 with TRBJ2-3; 10 nucleotides agree with TRBD2. Germline V gene lookup returns CDR1 MGHRA and CDR2 YSYEKL. The CDR3 has 15 amino acids. V gave up 4 bases and J gave up 1 base; unmatched junction bases: 2. The CDR3 loop is CASSPGLARTDTQYF. The DNA of the CDR3 is TGCGCCAGCAGCCCGGGACTAGCGCGCACAGATACGCAGTATTTT.

This clone was observed a single time. The chain has TRBV11-3 and TRBJ2-7, with 11 bases identical to TRBD2. This CDR3 has 15 amino acids. Germline V gene lookup returns CDR1 SGHNT and CDR2 YENEEA. Trimming took 3 bases from V and 7 from J; bases not matched to a gene: 8. This chain's CDR3 is CASSFRTSGWSEQYF. As DNA, the CDR3 is TGTGCCAGCAGCTTCAGGACTAGCGGGTGGTCGGAGCAGTACTTC.

The CDR3 reads CASSLSDGTEAFF. The CDR3 bases are TGTGCCAGCAGTTTATCGGATGGCACTGAAGCTTTCTTT. The V gene is TRBV28, the J gene TRBJ1-1, with unresolved D. Trimming stripped 1 base from V and 4 bases from J, with 7 bases between. The CDR3 covers 13 residues. CDR1 and CDR2 (germline): MDHEN, SYDVKM.

J is TRBJ1-4 and V is TRBV15, with TRBD1 matching over 7 bases. The germline V gene has CDR1 LNHNV and CDR2 YYDKDF (reference sequence). This CDR3 is 15 amino acids long. V was pared by 3 bases and J by 5 bases, with 6 bases of the junction left unmatched. CDR3 region: CATSRSTGINEKLFF. The CDR3 DNA sequence: TGTGCCACCAGCAGGTCGACAGGGATCAATGAAAAACTGTTTTTT.

The chain is built from TRBV6-4 and TRBJ2-1; D call uncertain. V was pared by 6 bases and J by 6 bases, with 15 bases between. The CDR3 has 14 amino acids. Germline values: CDR1 MRHNA, CDR2 SNTAGT. CDR3 in DNA: TGTGCCAGCAGCCCGGAGAGAGCCCGCAATGAGCAGTTCTTC. Protein product: CASSPERARNEQFF.

The chain is built from TRBV6-8 and TRBJ2-7, with 7 nucleotides matching TRBD1. The ends lost 5 bases at V and 6 bases at J; junction bases unmatched: 10. CDR3 size: 14 residues. The germline V gene encodes CDR1 MNHGY and CDR2 SAAAGT. The DNA for the CDR3 is TGTGCCAGCAGTCGAACAGGGGTAGTAGGCGAGCAGTACTTC. Protein product: CASSRTGVVGEQYF.

The rearrangement uses TRBV11-3 and TRBJ2-7; D is perhaps TRBD2 (5 bases). The V gene's germline CDR1 is SGHNT and CDR2 YENEEA. Trimming shortened V by 6 bases and J by 2 bases, and 14 bases separated the two germline ends. The CDR3 has 14 residues. CDR3 protein: CASRPAVITYEQYF. The CDR3, as DNA: TGTGCCAGCAGACCAGCGGTAATTACCTACGAGCAGTACTTC.

The chain joins TRBV10-2 to TRBJ1-5, with TRBD1 as a possible D gene (6 bases). The CDR3 runs 14 residues. V lost 2 bases and J 5 bases, leaving 10 bases between the germline ends. CDR1 WSHSY and CDR2 SAAADI come from the germline V gene. In DNA, the CDR3 is TGCGCCAGCAGTGAGATGGGGGGCGATCAGCCCCAGCATTTT. Translated: CASSEMGGDQPQHF.

This chain uses TRBV28 with TRBJ2-7; TRBD1 agrees at 7 bases. The length of the CDR3 is 14 residues. The V gene end was trimmed by 4 bases and the J gene end by 2 bases; junction bases not matched to a gene: 5. The germline V gene encodes CDR1 MDHEN and CDR2 SYDVKM. The CDR3 loop reads CASSSYRGTYEQYF. The CDR3 DNA reads as TGTGCCAGCAGTTCCTACAGGGGTACCTACGAGCAGTACTTC.

The chain uses TRBV15 and TRBJ2-1; 10 bases line up with TRBD1. The length of the CDR3 is 14 residues. Germline-derived CDR1 and CDR2 are LNHNV and YYDKDF (reference sequence). V shed 5 bases, J shed 10 bases, and the junction held 8 bases outside the gene matches. This CDR3 is CATSGDRGIGEQFF. CDR3 DNA: TGTGCCACCAGCGGGGACAGGGGTATAGGGGAGCAGTTCTTC.

The rearrangement links TRBV11-3 to TRBJ1-5; D might be TRBD1 (5 bases). This CDR3 is built from 17 residues. Between the trimmed V and J ends, which lost 3 bases and 9 bases, there was a span of 24 bases. Germline CDR1 is SGHNT and CDR2 is YENEEA. CDR3 in amino acids: CASSLLRQTFSPVPQHF. CDR3 nucleotides: TGTGCCAGCAGCTTGCTAAGACAGACCTTTAGCCCGGTGCCCCAGCATTTT.

J is TRBJ2-1 and V is TRBV29-1; D not certain. Germline CDR1 reads SQVTM; CDR2 reads ANQGSEA. V gave up 3 bases and J gave up 0 bases, with 6 bases separating them. The CDR3 covers 13 residues. The CDR3 reads CSVDYPSYNEQFF. The CDR3 DNA sequence: TGCAGCGTTGACTATCCCTCCTACAATGAGCAGTTCTTC.

The CDR3 region has the DNA TGTGCCACCAGCAGGAACGCGAGACAGGGGGCTTACGAGCAGTACTTC. Amino acid sequence: CATSRNARQGAYEQYF. The chain uses TRBV15 and TRBJ2-7; 10 nucleotides align to TRBD1. This CDR3 region has 16 residues. Germline-derived CDR1 and CDR2 are LNHNV and YYDKDF (reference sequence). V lost 3 bases, J lost 4 bases, and 9 bases stayed unmatched.